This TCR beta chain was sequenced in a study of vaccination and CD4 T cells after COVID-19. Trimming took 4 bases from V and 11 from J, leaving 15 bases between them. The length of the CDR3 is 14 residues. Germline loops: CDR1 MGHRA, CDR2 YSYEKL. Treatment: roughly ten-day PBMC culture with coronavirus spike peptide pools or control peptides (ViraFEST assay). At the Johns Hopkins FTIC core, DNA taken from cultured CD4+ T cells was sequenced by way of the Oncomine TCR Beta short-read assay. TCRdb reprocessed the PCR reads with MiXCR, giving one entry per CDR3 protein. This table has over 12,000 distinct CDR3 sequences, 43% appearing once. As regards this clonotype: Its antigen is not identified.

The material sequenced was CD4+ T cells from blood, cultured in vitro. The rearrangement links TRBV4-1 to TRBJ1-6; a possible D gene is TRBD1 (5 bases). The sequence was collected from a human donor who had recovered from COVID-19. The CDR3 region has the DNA TGCGCCAGCAGCCCAGCACAGGTTTCCCCACCCCTCCACTTT. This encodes CASSPAQVSPPLHF.